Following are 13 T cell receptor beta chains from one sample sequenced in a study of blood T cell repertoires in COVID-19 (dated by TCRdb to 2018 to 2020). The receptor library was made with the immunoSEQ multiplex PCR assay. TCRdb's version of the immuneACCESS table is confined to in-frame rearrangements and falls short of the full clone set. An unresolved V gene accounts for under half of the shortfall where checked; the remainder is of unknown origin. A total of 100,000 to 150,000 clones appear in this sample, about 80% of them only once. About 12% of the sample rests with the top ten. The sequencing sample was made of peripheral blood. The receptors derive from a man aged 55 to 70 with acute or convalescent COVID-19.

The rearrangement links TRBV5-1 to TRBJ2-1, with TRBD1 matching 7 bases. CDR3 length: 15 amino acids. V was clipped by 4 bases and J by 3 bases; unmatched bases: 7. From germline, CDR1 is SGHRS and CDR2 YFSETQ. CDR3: CASSGVGQNYNEQFF. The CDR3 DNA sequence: TGCGCCAGCAGCGGTGTGGGACAGAACTACAATGAGCAGTTCTTC.

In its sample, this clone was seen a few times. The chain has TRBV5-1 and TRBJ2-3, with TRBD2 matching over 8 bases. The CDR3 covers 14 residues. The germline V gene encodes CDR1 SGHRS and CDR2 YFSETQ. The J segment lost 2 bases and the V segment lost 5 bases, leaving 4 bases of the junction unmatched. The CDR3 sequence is CASRRGATTDTQYF. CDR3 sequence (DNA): TGCGCCAGCAGGCGGGGGGCAACCACAGATACGCAGTATTTT.

The CDR3 DNA reads TGCGCCAGCAGCCCACAGGGGGAGGGTAGCTATGGCTACACCTTC. Its translation: CASSPQGEGSYGYTF. The rearrangement uses TRBV4-1 and TRBJ1-2, with 8 bases that match TRBD1. The CDR3 runs to 15 residues. Per germline, CDR1 MGHRA and CDR2 YSYEKL. J lost 4 bases, V lost 4 bases, and 8 bases had no gene match.

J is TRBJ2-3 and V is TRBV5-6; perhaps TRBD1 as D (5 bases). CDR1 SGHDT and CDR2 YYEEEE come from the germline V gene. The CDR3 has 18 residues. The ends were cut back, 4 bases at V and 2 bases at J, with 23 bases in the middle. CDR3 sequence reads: CASSPKGPIFSFTDTQYF. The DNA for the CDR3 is TGTGCCAGCAGCCCTAAGGGGCCCATATTCTCCTTCACAGATACGCAGTATTTT.

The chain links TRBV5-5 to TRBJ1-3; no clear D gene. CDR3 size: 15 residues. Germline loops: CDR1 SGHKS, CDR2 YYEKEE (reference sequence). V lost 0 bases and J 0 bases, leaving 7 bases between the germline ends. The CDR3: CASSLVLSSGNTIYF. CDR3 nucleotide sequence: TGTGCCAGCAGCTTGGTTCTGAGCTCTGGAAACACCATATATTTT.

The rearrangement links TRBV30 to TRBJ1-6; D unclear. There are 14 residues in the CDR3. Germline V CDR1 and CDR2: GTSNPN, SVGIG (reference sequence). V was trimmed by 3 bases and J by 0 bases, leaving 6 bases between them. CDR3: CAWSGISYNSPLHF. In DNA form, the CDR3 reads TGTGCCTGGAGCGGGATCTCCTATAATTCACCCCTCCACTTT.

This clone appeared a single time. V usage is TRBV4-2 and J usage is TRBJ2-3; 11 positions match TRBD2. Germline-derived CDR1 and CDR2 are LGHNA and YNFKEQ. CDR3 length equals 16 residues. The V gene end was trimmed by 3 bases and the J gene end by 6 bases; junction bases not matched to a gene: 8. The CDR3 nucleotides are TGTGCCAGCAGCCACCCGACTAGCGGGATAACGGATACGCAGTATTTT. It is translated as CASSHPTSGITDTQYF.

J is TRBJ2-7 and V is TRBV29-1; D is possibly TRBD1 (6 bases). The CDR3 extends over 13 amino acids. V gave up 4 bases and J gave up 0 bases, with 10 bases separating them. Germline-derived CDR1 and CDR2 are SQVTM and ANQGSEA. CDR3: CSVAGENSYEQYF. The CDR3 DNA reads TGCAGCGTTGCAGGGGAGAACTCCTACGAGCAGTACTTC.

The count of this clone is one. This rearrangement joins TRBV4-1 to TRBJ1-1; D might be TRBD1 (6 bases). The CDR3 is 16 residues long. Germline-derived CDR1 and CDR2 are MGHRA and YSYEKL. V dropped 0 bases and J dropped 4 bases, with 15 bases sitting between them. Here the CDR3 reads CASSQDAYREGTEAFF. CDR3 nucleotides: TGCGCCAGCAGCCAAGATGCTTACAGGGAGGGCACTGAAGCTTTCTTT.

CDR3: CAISDRVRDYTF. For the CDR3, the DNA is TGTGCCATCTCGGACAGGGTCCGTGACTACACCTTC. This chain connects TRBV28 to TRBJ1-2, with TRBD1 identical over 8 bases. Germline V CDR1 and CDR2: MDHEN, SYDVKM. The CDR3 is made up of 12 amino acids. The ends lost 10 bases at V and 10 bases at J; junction bases unmatched: 11.

CDR3 nucleotides: TGCGCCAGCAGCGGGACAGGGGAAAGGGACACTGAAGCTTTCTTT. Protein product: CASSGTGERDTEAFF. The chain combines TRBV5-1 with TRBJ1-1; 10 bases line up with TRBD1. The CDR3 is made up of 15 amino acids. J gave up 3 bases and V 4 bases, and 6 bases lay outside the gene matches. Germline-derived CDR1 and CDR2 are SGHRS and YFSETQ.

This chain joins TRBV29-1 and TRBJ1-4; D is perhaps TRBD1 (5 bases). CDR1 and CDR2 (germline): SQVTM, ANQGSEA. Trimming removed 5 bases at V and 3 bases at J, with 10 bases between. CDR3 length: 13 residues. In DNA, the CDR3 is TGCAGCGTTCTCCAGGGATCTAATGAAAAACTGTTTTTT. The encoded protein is CSVLQGSNEKLFF.

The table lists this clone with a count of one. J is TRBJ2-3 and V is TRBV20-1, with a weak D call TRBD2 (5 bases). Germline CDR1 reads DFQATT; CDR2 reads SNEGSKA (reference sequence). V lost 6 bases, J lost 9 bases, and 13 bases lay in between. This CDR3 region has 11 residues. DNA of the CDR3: TGCAGTGCAAGGGTTAGCGACACGCAGTATTTT. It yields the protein CSARVSDTQYF.